This T cell receptor beta chain was identified in a study of CD8+CD57+ T cells in acquired aplastic anemia. Study background: Sorted CD4+ and CD8+ cells gave an average of roughly 3 ug of DNA.

The CDR3 sequence is 13 residues long. The V gene end was trimmed by 8 bases and the J gene end by 5 bases; junction bases not matched to a gene: 7. Germline V lookup: CDR1 SNHLY, CDR2 FYNNEI. The study profiled TCR beta VDJ and CDR3 using genomic DNA as template. TCRdb fed the reads into MiXCR, producing one record per CDR3 protein. The table has 250,000 to 350,000 distinct CDR3 sequences, 56% seen once. Specimen: sorted CD4+, CD8+, or CD8+CD57+ T cells (not recorded which) from PBMCs. The TCR was taken from a human donor with severe aplastic anemia or a healthy control (not recorded which). This rearrangement joins TRBV2 to TRBJ2-7, with 9 bases identical to TRBD1. CDR3 bases: TGTGCCAGCCGCCCACAGGGGGCACACGAGCAGTACTTC. As protein: CASRPQGAHEQYF.